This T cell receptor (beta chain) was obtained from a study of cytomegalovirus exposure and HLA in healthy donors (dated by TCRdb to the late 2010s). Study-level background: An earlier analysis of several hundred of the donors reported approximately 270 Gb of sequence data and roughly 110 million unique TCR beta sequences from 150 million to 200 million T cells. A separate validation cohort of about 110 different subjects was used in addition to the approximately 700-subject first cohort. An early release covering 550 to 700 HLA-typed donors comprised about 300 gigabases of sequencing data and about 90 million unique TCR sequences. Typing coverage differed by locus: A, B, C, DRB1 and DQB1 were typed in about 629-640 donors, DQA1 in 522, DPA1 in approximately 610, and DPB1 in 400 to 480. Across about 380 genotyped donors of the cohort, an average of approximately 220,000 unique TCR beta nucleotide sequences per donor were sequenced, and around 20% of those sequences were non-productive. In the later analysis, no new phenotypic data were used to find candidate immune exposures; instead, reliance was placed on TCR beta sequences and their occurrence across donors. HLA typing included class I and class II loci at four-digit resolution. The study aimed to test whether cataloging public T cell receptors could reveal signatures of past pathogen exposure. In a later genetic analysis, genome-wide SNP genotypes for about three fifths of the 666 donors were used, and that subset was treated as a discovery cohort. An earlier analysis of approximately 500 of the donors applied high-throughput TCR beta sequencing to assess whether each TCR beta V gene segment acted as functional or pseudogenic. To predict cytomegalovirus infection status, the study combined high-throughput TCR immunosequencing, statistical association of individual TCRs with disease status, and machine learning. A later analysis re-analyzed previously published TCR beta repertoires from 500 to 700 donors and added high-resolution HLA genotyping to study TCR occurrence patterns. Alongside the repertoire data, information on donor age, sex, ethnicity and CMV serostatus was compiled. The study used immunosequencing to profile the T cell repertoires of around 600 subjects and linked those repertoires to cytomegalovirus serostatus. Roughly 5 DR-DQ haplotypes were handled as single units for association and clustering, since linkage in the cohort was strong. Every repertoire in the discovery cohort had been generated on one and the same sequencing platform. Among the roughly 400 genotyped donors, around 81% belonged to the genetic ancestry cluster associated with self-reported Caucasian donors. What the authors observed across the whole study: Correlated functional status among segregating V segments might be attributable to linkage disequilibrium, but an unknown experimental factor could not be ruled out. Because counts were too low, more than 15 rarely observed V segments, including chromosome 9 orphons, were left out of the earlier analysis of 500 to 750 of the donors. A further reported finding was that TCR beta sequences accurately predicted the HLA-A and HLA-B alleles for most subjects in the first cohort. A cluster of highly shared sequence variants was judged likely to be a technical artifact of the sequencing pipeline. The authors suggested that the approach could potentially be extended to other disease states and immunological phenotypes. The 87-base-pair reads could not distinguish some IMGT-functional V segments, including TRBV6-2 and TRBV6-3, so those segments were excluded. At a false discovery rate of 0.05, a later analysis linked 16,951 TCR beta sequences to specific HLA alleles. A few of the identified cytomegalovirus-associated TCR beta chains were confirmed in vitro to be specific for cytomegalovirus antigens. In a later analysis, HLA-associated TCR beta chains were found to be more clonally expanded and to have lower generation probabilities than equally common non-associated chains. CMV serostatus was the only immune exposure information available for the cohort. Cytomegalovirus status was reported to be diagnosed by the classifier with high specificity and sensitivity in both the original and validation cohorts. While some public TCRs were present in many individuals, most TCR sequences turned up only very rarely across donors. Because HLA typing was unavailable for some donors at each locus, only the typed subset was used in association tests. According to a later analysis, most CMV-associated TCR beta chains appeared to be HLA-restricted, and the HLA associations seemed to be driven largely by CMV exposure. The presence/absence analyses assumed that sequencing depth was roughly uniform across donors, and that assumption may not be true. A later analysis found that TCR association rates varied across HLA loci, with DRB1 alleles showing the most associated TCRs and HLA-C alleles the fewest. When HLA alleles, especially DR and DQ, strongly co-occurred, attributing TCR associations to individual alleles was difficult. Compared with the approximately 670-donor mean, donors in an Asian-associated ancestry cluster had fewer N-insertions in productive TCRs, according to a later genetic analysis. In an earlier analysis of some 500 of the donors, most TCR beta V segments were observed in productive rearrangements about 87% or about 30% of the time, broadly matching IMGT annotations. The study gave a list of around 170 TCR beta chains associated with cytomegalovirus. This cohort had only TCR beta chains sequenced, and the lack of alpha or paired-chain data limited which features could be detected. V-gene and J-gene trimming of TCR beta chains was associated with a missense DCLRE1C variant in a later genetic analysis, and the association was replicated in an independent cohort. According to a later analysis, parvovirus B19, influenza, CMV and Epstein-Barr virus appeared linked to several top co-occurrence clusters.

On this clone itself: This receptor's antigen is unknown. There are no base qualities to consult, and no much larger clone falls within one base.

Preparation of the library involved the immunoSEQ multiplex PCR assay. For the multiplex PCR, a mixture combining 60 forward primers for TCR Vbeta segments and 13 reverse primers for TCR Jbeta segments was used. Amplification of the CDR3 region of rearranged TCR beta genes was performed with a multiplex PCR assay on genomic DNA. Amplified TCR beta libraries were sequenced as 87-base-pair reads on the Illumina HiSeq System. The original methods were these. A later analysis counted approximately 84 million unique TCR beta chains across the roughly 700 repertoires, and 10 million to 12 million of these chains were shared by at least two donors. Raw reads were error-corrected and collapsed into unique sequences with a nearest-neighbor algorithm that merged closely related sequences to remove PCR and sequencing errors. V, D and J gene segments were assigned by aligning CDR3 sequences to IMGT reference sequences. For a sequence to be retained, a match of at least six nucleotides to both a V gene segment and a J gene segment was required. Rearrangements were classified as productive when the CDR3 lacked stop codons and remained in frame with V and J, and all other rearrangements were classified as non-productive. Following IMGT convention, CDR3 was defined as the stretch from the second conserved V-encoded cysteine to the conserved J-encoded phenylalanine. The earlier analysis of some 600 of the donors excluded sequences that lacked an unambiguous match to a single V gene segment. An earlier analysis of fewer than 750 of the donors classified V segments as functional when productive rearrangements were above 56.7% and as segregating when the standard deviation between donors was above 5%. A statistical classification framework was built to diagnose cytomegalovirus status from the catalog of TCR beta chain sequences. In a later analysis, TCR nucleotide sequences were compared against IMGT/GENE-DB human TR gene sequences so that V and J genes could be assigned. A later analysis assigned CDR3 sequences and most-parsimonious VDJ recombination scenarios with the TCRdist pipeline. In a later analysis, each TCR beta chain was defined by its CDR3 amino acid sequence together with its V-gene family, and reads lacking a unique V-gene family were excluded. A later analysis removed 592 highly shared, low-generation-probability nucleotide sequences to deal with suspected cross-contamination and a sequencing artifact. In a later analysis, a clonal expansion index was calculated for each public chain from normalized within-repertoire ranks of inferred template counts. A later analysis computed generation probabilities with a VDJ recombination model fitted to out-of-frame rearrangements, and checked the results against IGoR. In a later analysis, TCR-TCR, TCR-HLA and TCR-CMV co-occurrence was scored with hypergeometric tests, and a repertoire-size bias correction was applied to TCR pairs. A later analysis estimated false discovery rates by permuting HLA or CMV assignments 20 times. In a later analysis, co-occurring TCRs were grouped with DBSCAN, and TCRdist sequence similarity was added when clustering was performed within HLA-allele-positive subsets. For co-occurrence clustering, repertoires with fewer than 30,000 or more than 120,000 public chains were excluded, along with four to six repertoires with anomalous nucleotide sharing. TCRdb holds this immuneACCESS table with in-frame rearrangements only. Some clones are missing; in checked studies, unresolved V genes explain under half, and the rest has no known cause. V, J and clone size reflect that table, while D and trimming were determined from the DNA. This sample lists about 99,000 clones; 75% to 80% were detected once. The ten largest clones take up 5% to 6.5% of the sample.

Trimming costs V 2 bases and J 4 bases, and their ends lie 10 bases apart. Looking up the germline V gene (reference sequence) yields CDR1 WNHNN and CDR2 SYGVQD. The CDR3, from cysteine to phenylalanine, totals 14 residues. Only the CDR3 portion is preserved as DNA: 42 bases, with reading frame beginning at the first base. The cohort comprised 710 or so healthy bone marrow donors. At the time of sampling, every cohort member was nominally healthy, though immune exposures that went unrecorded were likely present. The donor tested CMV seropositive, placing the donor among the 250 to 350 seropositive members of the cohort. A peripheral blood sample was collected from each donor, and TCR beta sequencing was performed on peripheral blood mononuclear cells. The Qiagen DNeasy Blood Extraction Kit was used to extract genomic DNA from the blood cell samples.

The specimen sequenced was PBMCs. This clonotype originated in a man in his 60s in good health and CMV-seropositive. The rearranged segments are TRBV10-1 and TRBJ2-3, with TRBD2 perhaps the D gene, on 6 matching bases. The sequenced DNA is TGCGCCAGCAGTGAGCGCAGGGACTCAGATACGCAGTATTTT. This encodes CASSERRDSDTQYF.